These 21 T cell receptor beta chains share one sample of origin, sequenced in a study of T-cell reconstitution after alpha-beta-depleted transplantation in children. Using unique molecular identifiers, the investigators prepared the TCRbeta library. TCRdb reprocessed the PCR reads via MiXCR and lists one record per CDR3 protein. This table has roughly 570,000 distinct CDR3 sequences, approximately 30% appearing once. The source was PBMCs, collected before TCRalphabeta/CD19-depleted stem cell transplant. These receptors were collected from a boy younger than two with Wiskott-Aldrich syndrome, due to receive a stem cell transplant.

V gene TRBV2 combines with J gene TRBJ2-5; either TRBD1 or TRBD2 may fit D (6 bases each). With 2 bases removed from V and 4 bases from J, the gap between germline ends came to 17 bases. Per germline, CDR1 SNHLY and CDR2 FYNNEI. The CDR3 is 16 amino acids. The CDR3 reads CASSERAGGAGETQYF. The CDR3 bases are TGTGCCAGCAGTGAAAGAGCCGGGGGCGCGGGAGAGACCCAGTACTTC. Using reference TRBV2 and TRBJ2-5 for the parts outside the CDR3, the full variable domain is EPEVTQTPSHQVTQMGQEVILRCVPISNHLYFYWYRQILGQKVEFLVSFYNNEISEKSEIFDDQFSVERPDGSNFTLKIRSTKLEDSAMYFCASSERAGGAGETQYFGPGTRLLVL.

The V call is TRBV20-1, the J call TRBJ2-5, with 10 bases identical to TRBD2. V was clipped by 5 bases and J by 5 bases; unmatched bases: 11. The CDR3 length is 15 residues. The germline V gene encodes CDR1 DFQATT and CDR2 SNEGSKA (reference sequence). Here the CDR3 reads CSALSEASGSETQYF. The CDR3 DNA follows: TGCAGTGCTTTAAGCGAGGCTAGCGGGAGCGAGACCCAGTACTTC.

DNA for the CDR3: TGTGCCAGCAGTAATACAGGGCCCGCGAACACCGGGGAGCTGTTTTTT. Its protein product is CASSNTGPANTGELFF. This sequence joins TRBV12-3 or TRBV12-4 and TRBJ2-2, with D maybe TRBD1 (6 bases). The CDR3 has 16 residues. Deletions cut 5 bases from V and 0 bases from J, with 13 bases between.

The J gene is TRBJ2-6, the V gene TRBV12-3 or TRBV12-4; D call uncertain. The CDR3 has 17 amino acids. The ends were cut back, 6 bases at V and 2 bases at J, with 17 bases in the middle. The CDR3 region has the DNA TGTGCCAGCAGGGCTATGGCCGGGTCAACTGGGGCCAACGTCCTGACTTTC. Protein product: CASRAMAGSTGANVLTF.

The chain recombines TRBV5-1 with TRBJ2-3; D possibly uses TRBD1 or TRBD2 (5 bases each). Germline lookup yields CDR1 SGHRS and CDR2 YFSETQ. Between the trimmed V and J ends, which lost 2 bases and 0 bases, there was a span of 10 bases. This CDR3 comprises 15 residues. DNA for the CDR3: TGCGCCAGCAGCTTTGGGGGATCTAGCACAGATACGCAGTATTTT. Encoded protein: CASSFGGSSTDTQYF.

J is TRBJ2-5 and V is TRBV20-1, with a possible D match to TRBD1 (5 bases). V lost 6 bases, J lost 4 bases, and 15 bases lay in between. This CDR3 is 13 amino acids long. CDR1 and CDR2 from the germline V gene are DFQATT and SNEGSKA (reference sequence). The DNA of the CDR3 is TGCAGTGCCAATAGGGGCCTAACAGAGACCCAGTACTTC. It yields the protein CSANRGLTETQYF.

This clonotype was counted a few times. The genes are TRBV5-1 and TRBJ2-3; 10 nucleotides match TRBD1. Germline V gene sequence: CDR1 SGHRS, CDR2 YFSETQ. Unmatched junction bases numbered 3, after V lost 0 bases and J lost 5 bases. CDR3 size: 15 residues. DNA of the CDR3: TGCGCCAGCAGCTTGGAAGGGACAGGGGTAGATACGCAGTATTTT. Its translation: CASSLEGTGVDTQYF.

In nucleotides, the CDR3 is TGCAGTGCCCGGGGACAGGGCTCCTACGAGCAGTACTTC. Its translation is CSARGQGSYEQYF. The V gene is TRBV20-1, the J gene TRBJ2-7; 9 nucleotides align to TRBD1. This CDR3 spans 13 amino acids. Trimming cost V 6 bases and J 0 bases; bases outside gene matches: 3. The germline V gene has CDR1 DFQATT and CDR2 SNEGSKA (reference sequence).

This chain connects TRBV7-9 to TRBJ2-5; D is ambiguous. CDR1 is SEHNR and CDR2 is FQNEAQ in the germline V gene (reference sequence). The CDR3 spans 14 residues. V was pared by 1 base and J by 4 bases, with 10 bases between. CDR3 region: CASSLVGVRETQYF. For the CDR3, the DNA is TGTGCCAGCAGCTTAGTAGGCGTGAGAGAGACCCAGTACTTC.

The table lists this clonotype with a few counts. This chain connects TRBV12-3 or TRBV12-4 to TRBJ2-7; TRBD1 matches 11 bases. This CDR3 comprises 16 residues. V shed 5 bases and J 4 bases; nucleotides not matched to a gene: 10. CDR3 sequence (DNA): TGTGCCAGCAGTCCTAGCCTCGGACAGGGGGCTTACGAGCAGTACTTC. Protein sequence: CASSPSLGQGAYEQYF.

The V gene is TRBV20-1, the J gene TRBJ2-5; a possible D gene is TRBD1 (5 bases). Germline assignment: CDR1 DFQATT and CDR2 SNEGSKA (reference sequence). The ends were cut back, 6 bases at V and 4 bases at J, with 15 bases in the middle. CDR3 length equals 13 residues. For the CDR3, the DNA is TGCAGTGCCGGAAGGGGTGACCGAGAGACCCAGTACTTC. Encoded protein: CSAGRGDRETQYF.

This sequence joins TRBV5-1 and TRBJ1-6; D gene uncertain. Germline-derived CDR1 and CDR2 are SGHRS and YFSETQ. The CDR3 spans 14 residues. Trimming shortened V by 0 bases and J by 9 bases, and 10 bases separated the two germline ends. The CDR3 sequence: CASSLDTAASPLHF. CDR3 DNA sequence: TGCGCCAGCAGCTTGGACACGGCAGCTTCACCCCTCCACTTT. The whole variable domain, filled in from reference TRBV5-1 and TRBJ1-6, reads KAGVTQTPRYLIKTRGQQVTLSCSPISGHRSVSWYQQTPGQGLQFLFEYFSETQRNKGNFPGRFSGRQFSNSRSEMNVSTLELGDSALYLCASSLDTAASPLHFGNGTRLTVT.

This chain joins TRBV12-3 or TRBV12-4 and TRBJ2-1; 7 positions match TRBD2. CDR3 length: 16 residues. J gave up 0 bases and V 2 bases, and 4 bases lay outside the gene matches. In DNA form, the CDR3 reads TGTGCCAGCAGTTTATGGCGCGGGAGCTCCTACAATGAGCAGTTCTTC. Its protein product is CASSLWRGSSYNEQFF.

V and J are TRBV7-9 and TRBJ2-1; D may correspond to TRBD1 or TRBD2 (5 bases each). The germline V and J ends were trimmed by 6 bases and 12 bases, with 24 bases remaining between them. The CDR3 consists of 15 residues. Germline lookup yields CDR1 SEHNR and CDR2 FQNEAQ (reference sequence). Here the CDR3 DNA reads TGTGCCAGCAGTTCCGCCGGGACCAGGGCGAAACGGCAGTTCTTC. Translating gives CASSSAGTRAKRQFF.

As regards this clonotype: The CDR3 does not close with the conserved phenylalanine or tryptophan, likely indicating a read error. Because the CDR3's place on the DNA is in doubt, the DNA is left out and the CDR3 is given as listed by TCRdb. The CDR3 spells CASSLELAGT. The chain combines TRBV7-2 with TRBJ2-1; the table's D call of TRBD2 was not tested on the DNA. CDR1 and CDR2 (germline): SGHTA, FQGNSA. The CDR3 is made up of 10 amino acids, end residues included.

This clonotype was seen a handful of times. This chain connects TRBV5-6 to TRBJ2-5; D not resolved. The CDR3 is 13 residues long. Per the germline V gene, CDR1 is SGHDT and CDR2 is YYEEEE. V gave up 3 bases and J gave up 5 bases, with 11 bases separating them. CDR3 DNA sequence: TGTGCCAGCAGCTACTCGCCACTTGAGACCCAGTACTTC. This codes for CASSYSPLETQYF.

This clonotype was detected a few times. The chain carries TRBV20-1 and TRBJ2-1; D uncertain. This CDR3 comprises 15 residues. In germline, CDR1 is DFQATT, CDR2 SNEGSKA (reference sequence). Trimming shortened V by 1 base and J by 6 bases, and 16 bases separated the two germline ends. CDR3: CSARVRAFAGNEQFF. CDR3 in DNA: TGCAGTGCTAGAGTTCGAGCCTTTGCTGGCAATGAGCAGTTCTTC.

V is TRBV7-2 and J is TRBJ1-2; D ambiguous. CDR1 is SGHTA and CDR2 is FQGNSA in the germline V gene. The germline V and J ends were trimmed by 6 bases and 0 bases, with 14 bases remaining between them. This CDR3 has 15 residues. The CDR3 nucleotides read TGTGCCAGCAGTCTCGGCCGCTTAGCTAACTATGGCTACACCTTC. This encodes CASSLGRLANYGYTF.

The V gene is TRBV15, the J gene TRBJ2-3, with D perhaps TRBD2 (5 bases). V lost 0 bases to trimming and J lost 4 bases, with 8 bases between them. Per the germline V gene, CDR1 is LNHNV and CDR2 is YYDKDF (reference sequence). This CDR3 has 14 amino acids. The CDR3 loop is CATSRDKEADTQYF. The CDR3 coding sequence is TGTGCCACCAGCAGAGATAAGGAGGCAGATACGCAGTATTTT.

The gene calls are TRBV5-1 and TRBJ2-7, with D tentatively TRBD2 (6 bases). The length of the CDR3 is 13 residues. The V end was cut by 2 bases, the J end by 7 bases, with 13 bases between. Per germline, CDR1 SGHRS and CDR2 YFSETQ. CDR3 coding DNA: TGCGCCAGCAGCTTTAGCGGAGCACAAGAGCAGTACTTC. Translation gives CASSFSGAQEQYF.

The chain is built from TRBV5-1 and TRBJ2-7, with D maybe TRBD2 (5 bases). Per germline, CDR1 SGHRS and CDR2 YFSETQ. The CDR3 loop spans 16 amino acids. Deletions cut 4 bases from V and 3 bases from J, with 20 bases between. The CDR3 loop reads CASSTSREVGVYEQYF. As DNA, the CDR3 is TGCGCCAGCAGCACTTCCCGGGAAGTTGGGGTCTACGAGCAGTACTTC.